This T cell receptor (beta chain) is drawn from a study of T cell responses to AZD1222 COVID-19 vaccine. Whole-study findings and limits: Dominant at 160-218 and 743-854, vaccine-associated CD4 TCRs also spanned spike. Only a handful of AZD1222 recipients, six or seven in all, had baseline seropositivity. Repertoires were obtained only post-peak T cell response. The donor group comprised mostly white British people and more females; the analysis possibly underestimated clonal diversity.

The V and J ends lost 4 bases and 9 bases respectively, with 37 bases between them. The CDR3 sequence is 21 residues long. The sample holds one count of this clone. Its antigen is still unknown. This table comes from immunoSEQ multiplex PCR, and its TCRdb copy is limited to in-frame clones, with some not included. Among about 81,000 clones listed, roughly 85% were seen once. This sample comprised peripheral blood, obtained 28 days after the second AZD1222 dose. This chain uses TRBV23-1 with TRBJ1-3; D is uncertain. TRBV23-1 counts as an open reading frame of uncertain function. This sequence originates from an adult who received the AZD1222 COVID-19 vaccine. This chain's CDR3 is CASSPPLGSYQTTPPLFTIYF. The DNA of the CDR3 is TGCGCCAGCAGTCCCCCCCTCGGGTCTTACCAAACTACCCCTCCCCTTTTCACCATATATTTT.